One and the same sample provided the 18 T cell receptor beta chains below, sequenced in a study of blood T cell repertoires in COVID-19. Here immunoSEQ multiplex PCR was the method, and the copy in TCRdb shows in-frame clones only, minus some. The repertoire holds a few hundred thousand clones, approximately 88% seen once, with 1.8% in the top ten. Sequencing was carried out using PBMCs or T cells enriched from blood (not recorded which). The origin of the receptors is a woman between 40 and 55 years old who had recovered from COVID-19.

The J gene is TRBJ1-6, the V gene TRBV4-2, with 10 bases identical to TRBD1. The CDR3 is 16 residues long. The germline CDR1 and CDR2 sequences are LGHNA and YNFKEQ. V dropped 5 bases and J dropped 10; count of bases not matched to a gene: 11. The CDR3 DNA reads TGTGCCAGCAGCACCGTCCGGGACAGGGGAGAATCACCCCTCCACTTT. Amino acid sequence: CASSTVRDRGESPLHF.

The chain uses TRBV7-2 and TRBJ1-1, with D possibly being TRBD1 (6 bases). This CDR3 region has 15 residues. The V gene's germline CDR1 is SGHTA and CDR2 FQGNSA. Trimming removed 5 bases at V and 4 bases at J, with 17 bases between. In DNA, the CDR3 is TGTGCCAGCAGCCTATATAGGGGGGGGCTCACTGAAGCTTTCTTT. This sequence encodes CASSLYRGGLTEAFF.

The chain recombines TRBV25-1 with TRBJ1-5; D gene unclear. The germline CDR1 and CDR2 sequences are MGHDK and SYGVNS. CDR3 length: 16 residues. Trimming took 1 base from V and 0 from J, leaving 10 bases between them. The CDR3 bases are TGTGCCAGCAGTGAATCAGGAGGAGATAGCAATCAGCCCCAGCATTTT. Its protein product is CASSESGGDSNQPQHF. Based on the CDR3 plus reference TRBV25-1 and TRBJ1-5, the full variable domain is EADIYQTPRYLVIGTGKKITLECSQTMGHDKMYWYQQDPGMELHLIHYSYGVNSTEKGDLSSESTVSRIRTEHFPLTLESARPSHTSQYLCASSESGGDSNQPQHFGDGTRLSIL.

J is TRBJ1-5 and V is TRBV7-8; D is perhaps TRBD1 (6 bases). Germline V lookup: CDR1 SGHVS, CDR2 FQNEAQ. CDR3 length: 16 amino acids. Trimming removed 1 base at V and 5 bases at J, with 15 bases between. The CDR3 loop is CASSLVRAGVDQPQHF. CDR3 in DNA: TGTGCCAGCAGCTTAGTGCGCGCAGGGGTTGATCAGCCCCAGCATTTT.

The chain couples TRBV30 to TRBJ1-2; D unclear. Trimming removed 0 bases from V and 5 bases from J, with 13 bases in between. Germline V gene lookup returns CDR1 GTSNPN and CDR2 SVGIG (reference sequence). The CDR3 contains 14 residues. The DNA of the CDR3 is TGTGCCTGGAGTGTAGGTGGCGGTTGGTATGGCTACACCTTC. It translates to CAWSVGGGWYGYTF. Looking up the rest from reference TRBV30 and TRBJ1-2 gives the full variable domain: SQTIHQWPATLVQPVGSPLSLECTVEGTSNPNLYWYRQAAGRGLQLLFYSVGIGQISSEVPQNLSASRPQDRQFILSSKKLLLSDSGFYLCAWSVGGGWYGYTFGSGTRLTVV.

V is TRBV5-1 and J is TRBJ2-5; 7 positions match TRBD1. Germline CDR1 is SGHRS and CDR2 is YFSETQ. This CDR3 comprises 15 residues. Germline trimming cut 4 bases from V and 3 bases from J; bases unmatched to any gene: 9. The CDR3 DNA reads as TGCGCCAGCAGCCCAGATCCAGGGGGTAAAGAGACCCAGTACTTC. This encodes CASSPDPGGKETQYF.

This clone was counted a few times. The CDR3: CASSQSGENEQFF. The CDR3 bases are TGTGCCAGCAGCCAATCAGGGGAAAATGAGCAGTTCTTC. The chain uses TRBV16 and TRBJ2-1; a possible D gene is TRBD1 (5 bases). CDR3 length: 13 residues. Trimming cost V 0 bases and J 7 bases, with 7 bases left between them. The germline CDR1 and CDR2 sequences are KGHSY and FQNENV.

The CDR3 DNA sequence: TGCAGCGTTGAAGATCAATATAGGAGATATGGCTACACCTTC. Translated: CSVEDQYRRYGYTF. The chain joins TRBV29-1 to TRBJ1-2; no clear D gene. The CDR3 has 14 amino acids. Trimming took 0 bases from V and 5 from J, leaving 13 bases between them. Germline CDR1 and CDR2: SQVTM and ANQGSEA.

This clone has just one count. CDR3 loop: CASSQYPGQLTSGSSYEQYF. The CDR3 nucleotides read TGCGCCAGCAGCCAGTACCCGGGACAGCTGACTAGCGGGAGTTCCTACGAGCAGTACTTC. The genes are TRBV4-3 and TRBJ2-7; 12 bases fit TRBD2. The CDR3 runs 20 residues. The V gene's germline CDR1 is LGHNA and CDR2 YSLEER. The V and J ends lost 3 bases and 1 base, in that order; junction bases with no gene match: 16.

The J gene is TRBJ2-2, the V gene TRBV7-9; D remains ambiguous. The germline gives CDR1 SEHNR, CDR2 FQNEAQ (reference sequence). This CDR3 is built from 16 residues. Trimming left V 5 bases short and J 2 bases short, with 15 bases between. The CDR3 sequence is CASSLITTRNTGELFF. The CDR3 DNA is TGTGCCAGCAGCCTCATAACGACACGTAACACCGGGGAGCTGTTTTTT.

The chain is built from TRBV6-2 or TRBV6-3 and TRBJ2-7; 12 positions agree with TRBD2. From germline, CDR1 is MNHEY and CDR2 SVGEGT. CDR3 size: 17 residues. J lost 4 bases, V lost 0 bases, and 7 bases had no gene match. CDR3 bases: TGTGCCAGCAGTTACTCGAAGGCCACTAGCGGGAGGTACGAGCAGTACTTC. This sequence encodes CASSYSKATSGRYEQYF.

The chain recombines TRBV10-3 with TRBJ1-1, with a tentative D call TRBD1 (6 bases). This CDR3 comprises 14 residues. V lost 5 bases and J lost 2, with 12 bases in between. Germline-derived CDR1 and CDR2 are ENHRY and SYGVKD. The DNA for the CDR3 is TGTGCCATCAGTCTACAGGGAAAAAACACTGAAGCTTTCTTT. Translated, it gives CAISLQGKNTEAFF.

The chain couples TRBV10-3 to TRBJ2-3, with 11 bases lining up with TRBD2. The germline V gene encodes CDR1 ENHRY and CDR2 SYGVKD. Trimming cost V 4 bases and J 4 bases; bases outside gene matches: 4. This CDR3 is built from 15 residues. CDR3 sequence: CAISVLAGEADTQYF. Here the CDR3 DNA reads TGTGCCATCAGTGTACTAGCGGGAGAGGCAGATACGCAGTATTTT.

This clone was found once. The rearrangement links TRBV5-1 to TRBJ2-1, with 13 bases fitting TRBD2. Germline V lookup: CDR1 SGHRS, CDR2 YFSETQ. With 0 bases clipped from V and 0 bases from J, the junction kept 9 bases outside the gene matches. The CDR3 is 20 residues long. CDR3 loop: CASSLAKTSGRTSSYNEQFF. In DNA, the CDR3 is TGCGCCAGCAGCTTGGCGAAGACTAGCGGGAGGACGAGCTCCTACAATGAGCAGTTCTTC.

This rearrangement joins TRBV4-3 to TRBJ2-1; a weak D match, TRBD2 (6 bases). Between the trimmed V and J ends, which lost 0 bases and 13 bases, there was a span of 22 bases. The germline CDR1 and CDR2 sequences are LGHNA and YSLEER. The CDR3 is made up of 16 amino acids. In DNA, the CDR3 is TGCGCCAGCAGCCAAGATTTAAAGGGGCTAGCGTACCCCCAGTTCTTC. This codes for CASSQDLKGLAYPQFF.

V gene TRBV10-2 combines with J gene TRBJ1-3; D is perhaps TRBD1 (5 bases). Germline-derived CDR1 and CDR2 are WSHSY and SAAADI. V was pared by 6 bases and J by 11 bases, with 17 bases between. The CDR3 runs 13 residues. CDR3 region: CASRGLLRDPIYF. The DNA of the CDR3 is TGCGCCAGCAGGGGACTTCTCAGGGACCCCATATATTTT.

The sample holds one count of this clone. The chain combines TRBV10-3 with TRBJ1-5; D is perhaps TRBD1 (5 bases). V lost 4 bases and J lost 0, with 10 bases in between. The CDR3 spans 15 residues. CDR1 is ENHRY and CDR2 is SYGVKD in the germline V gene. The CDR3 region has the DNA TGTGCCATCAGTGCGGACATCTTTAGCAATCAGCCCCAGCATTTT. It specifies CAISADIFSNQPQHF.

The rearrangement uses TRBV19 and TRBJ1-2; no reliable D call. Germline-derived CDR1 and CDR2 are LNHDA and SQIVND (reference sequence). The V end was cut by 3 bases, the J end by 4 bases, with 9 bases between. This CDR3 spans 13 amino acids. The CDR3 region is CASSIATTYGYTF. CDR3 DNA: TGTGCCAGTAGTATTGCGACAACCTATGGCTACACCTTC.